The clone carrying this TCR beta chain occurred a few times. Antigen unknown. Germline lookup yields CDR1 MNHEY and CDR2 SVGAGI. J gave up 5 bases and V 0 bases, and 11 bases lay outside the gene matches. This CDR3 has 17 residues. These data come from a study of spatial heterogeneity in lung cancer. Study-level background: Samples were obtained from around 72 donors, all untreated early-stage non-small cell lung cancer patients. Follow-up PBMC specimens underwent sequencing when available; their median timing was around 24 months after resection. Study findings and constraints: Resection blood, more than follow-up blood, showed ubiquitous expanded tumor TCRs.

From the 5' RACE reads, TCRdb called clonotypes with MiXCR, one entry per CDR3 protein. The table lists about 120,000 distinct CDR3 sequences, 12% of them singletons. The time point: blood at routine non-recurrence follow-up after resection. The authors sequenced whole RNA from tumor, nontumor lung or frozen PBMC without sorting. Sequenced material: PBMCs, taken at follow-up. This TCR was sampled from a male donor with early-stage non-small cell lung cancer. V gene TRBV6-5 combines with J gene TRBJ2-5, with 8 bases matching TRBD1. For the CDR3, the DNA is TGTGCCAGCAGTTACTCTAGCCAGGGGGCGCGGGCGGAGACCCAGTACTTC. It encodes CASSYSSQGARAETQYF.